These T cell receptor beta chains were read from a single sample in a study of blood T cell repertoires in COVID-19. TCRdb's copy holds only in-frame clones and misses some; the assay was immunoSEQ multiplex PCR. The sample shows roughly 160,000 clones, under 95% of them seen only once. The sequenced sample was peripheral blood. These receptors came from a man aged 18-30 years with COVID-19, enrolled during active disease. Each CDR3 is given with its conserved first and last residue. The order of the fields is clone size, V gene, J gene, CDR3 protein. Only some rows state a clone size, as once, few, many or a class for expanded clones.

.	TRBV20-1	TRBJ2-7	CSEVRRDEQYF
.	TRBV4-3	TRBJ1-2	CASSRGGNYGYTF
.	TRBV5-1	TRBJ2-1	CASSFLTSGDNEQFF
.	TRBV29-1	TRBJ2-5	CSVADSPQETQYF
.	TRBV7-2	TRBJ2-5	CASSPTRTQETQYF
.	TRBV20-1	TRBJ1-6	CSASTGVNNSPLHF
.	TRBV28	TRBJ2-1	CASRGLAGDEQFF
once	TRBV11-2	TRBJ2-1	CASSPVRDSPGNEQFF
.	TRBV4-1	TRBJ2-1	CASSQDPAGGPYNEQFF
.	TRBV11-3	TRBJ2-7	CASSFWDRRISYEQYF
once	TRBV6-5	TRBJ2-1	CASITREGAYNEQFF
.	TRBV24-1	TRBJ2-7	CATSVGLAGDEQYF
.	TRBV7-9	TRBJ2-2	CASSKGSGELFF
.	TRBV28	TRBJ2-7	CASTPAGGVYEQYF
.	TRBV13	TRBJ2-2	CASSLGYSGELFF
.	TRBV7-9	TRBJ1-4	CASSPSGGMGEKLLF
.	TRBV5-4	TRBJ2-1	CASSLWNRDYNEQFF
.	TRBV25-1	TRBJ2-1	CANFSVAGEGNEQFF
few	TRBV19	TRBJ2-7	CASSIGRGYEQYF
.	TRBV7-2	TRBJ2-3	CASSFDRGLADTQYF
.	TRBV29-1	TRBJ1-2	CSVEDQGGYGYTF
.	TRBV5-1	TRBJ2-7	CASSYRDSSYEQYF
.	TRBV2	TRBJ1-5	CASRAGTGDQPQHF
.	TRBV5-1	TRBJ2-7	CASSLTGITSYEQYF
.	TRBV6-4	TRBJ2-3	CASSPGDTDTQYF
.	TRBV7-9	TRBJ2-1	CASRQREAHFF
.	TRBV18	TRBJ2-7	CASSPLPYEQYF
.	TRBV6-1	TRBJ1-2	CASSEFHGQPGYTF
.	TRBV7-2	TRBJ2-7	CASTLRAGTTYEQYF
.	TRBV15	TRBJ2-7	CATSREDRGFDEQYF
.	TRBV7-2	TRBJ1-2	CASSLPTGANYGYTF
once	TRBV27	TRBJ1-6	CASSHQPPGQGYSPLHF
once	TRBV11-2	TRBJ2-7	CASSFLTVSYEQYF
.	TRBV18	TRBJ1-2	CASSPGQGGNYGYTF
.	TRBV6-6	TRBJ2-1	CASSYSLAGGNNEQFF
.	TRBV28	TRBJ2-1	CASSLIGFEQFF
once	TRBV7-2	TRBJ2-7	CASSSRPEGDEQYF
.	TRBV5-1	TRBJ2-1	CASNPDTTDEQFF
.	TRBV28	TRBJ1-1	CASRSQGANTEAFF
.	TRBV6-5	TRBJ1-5	CASSTGGSGNQPQHF
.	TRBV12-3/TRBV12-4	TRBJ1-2	CASSLDRYGYTF
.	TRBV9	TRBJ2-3	CASSDTQAGGGTDTQYF
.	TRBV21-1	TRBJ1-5	CASSPREQEPQHF
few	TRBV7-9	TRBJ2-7	CASSLQSRTGELEQYF
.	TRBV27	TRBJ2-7	CASSPMTGYGVYEGYEQYF
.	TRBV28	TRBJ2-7	CASSSLGGLYEQYF